The 19 T cell receptor beta chains in this list originate from one sample, sequenced in a study of blood T cells in healthy people across ages. Together with a sample-barcoded 5' primer, a J-beta primer mix was included in a second PCR lasting roughly 6 to 12 cycles. TCRdb itself ran the 5' RACE reads through MiXCR, one entry per CDR3 protein. This table has 600,000 or so distinct CDR3 sequences, approximately 30% appearing once. The specimen was blood. The source is an elderly woman in good health.

This clonotype was seen repeatedly, ten times or more. This chain links TRBV27 with TRBJ2-2; D might be TRBD1 (6 bases). This CDR3 contains 13 residues. V was trimmed by 8 bases and J by 4 bases, leaving 11 bases between them. Per germline, CDR1 MNHEY and CDR2 SMNVEV (reference sequence). CDR3 sequence (DNA): TGTGCCAGCGGGGGCTCGGTCACCGGGGAGCTGTTTTTT. It encodes CASGGSVTGELFF.

J is TRBJ2-2 and V is TRBV20-1; D is undetermined. The CDR3 is made up of 12 amino acids. V was pared by 3 bases and J by 6 bases, with 8 bases between. Germline V gene lookup returns CDR1 DFQATT and CDR2 SNEGSKA (reference sequence). The CDR3, as DNA: TGCAGTGCTAGCCCTAGGCCCGGGGAGCTGTTTTTT. It codes for CSASPRPGELFF.

The rearrangement links TRBV28 to TRBJ2-7; unclear D gene. V lost 2 bases and J 5 bases, leaving 13 bases between the germline ends. Per the germline V gene, CDR1 is MDHEN and CDR2 is SYDVKM. The CDR3 is 14 amino acids. For the CDR3, the DNA is TGTGCCAGCAGTTTAGTTACCAGGTTAAACGAGCAGTACTTC. Translation: CASSLVTRLNEQYF.

This clonotype was counted many times. J is TRBJ1-2 and V is TRBV20-1; possible D gene TRBD1, 5 bases. Trimming shortened V by 6 bases and J by 7 bases, and 15 bases separated the two germline ends. The germline V gene has CDR1 DFQATT and CDR2 SNEGSKA (reference sequence). CDR3 length: 12 residues. The CDR3 here is CSADGQRGGYTF. CDR3 nucleotides: TGCAGTGCCGATGGACAAAGGGGTGGCTACACCTTC.

Notes on this clonotype: Since a much larger clone is just one base distant, this may be a read error. The chain links TRBV20-1 to TRBJ2-5; TRBD2 might be the D (6 bases). This CDR3 region has 14 residues. The ends were cut back, 6 bases at V and 7 bases at J, with 21 bases in the middle. Germline V CDR1 and CDR2: DFQATT, SNEGSKA (reference sequence). The CDR3 loop is CSASGGRPTGTQYF. The DNA of the CDR3 is TGCAGTGCCTCCGGGGGAAGGCCCACCGGGACCCAGTACTTC.

This clonotype showed up many times. V and J are TRBV12-3 or TRBV12-4 and TRBJ2-1; 7 bases are a match to TRBD1. The CDR3 sequence is 14 residues long. J lost 7 bases, V lost 4 bases, and 7 bases had no gene match. CDR3 protein: CASSSQGNSNEQFF. In nucleotides, the CDR3 is TGTGCCAGCAGTTCACAGGGGAATTCGAATGAGCAGTTCTTC.

This clonotype was seen ten or more times. This chain connects TRBV7-9 to TRBJ2-7, with a weak D call TRBD2 (5 bases). The germline gives CDR1 SEHNR, CDR2 FQNEAQ (reference sequence). V lost 3 bases to trimming and J lost 4 bases, with 13 bases between them. The CDR3 extends over 14 amino acids. In DNA form, the CDR3 reads TGTGCCAGCAGCTTCAAAGGTTCGGGGTACGAGCAGTACTTC. Translating it yields CASSFKGSGYEQYF.

This clonotype was counted at least ten times. The rearrangement links TRBV12-3 or TRBV12-4 to TRBJ1-6; 9 bases map to TRBD1. V trimming: 6 bases; J trimming: 9 bases; junction bases outside the gene matches: 9. CDR3 size: 15 residues. This CDR3 reads CASRGGTGWLSPLHF. CDR3 DNA sequence: TGTGCCAGCAGGGGAGGGACAGGGTGGCTTTCACCCCTCCACTTT.

This clonotype was seen ten or more times. V and J are TRBV28 and TRBJ1-2; the D is unclear. Germline V gene data show CDR1 as MDHEN and CDR2 as SYDVKM. The CDR3 length is 12 residues. The ends were cut back, 6 bases at V and 8 bases at J, with 13 bases in the middle. This CDR3 reads CASRFWSGGYTF. CDR3 nucleotides: TGTGCCAGCAGATTTTGGTCGGGAGGCTACACCTTC.

Comment on this clonotype: This may stem from a read error, because a much larger clone lies one nucleotide away. The chain has TRBV20-1 and TRBJ2-1, with 7 bases matching TRBD1. Looked up from germline, CDR1 is DFQATT and CDR2 is SNEGSKA (reference sequence). The ends lost 1 base at V and 13 bases at J; junction bases unmatched: 16. This CDR3 has 15 residues. Here the CDR3 reads CSARAHSGQQETQFF. As DNA, the CDR3 is TGCAGTGCTAGAGCACACTCGGGACAGCAAGAGACCCAGTTCTTC.

A word on this clonotype: Given a much more abundant clone one base away, this may be a read error. The J gene is TRBJ1-6, the V gene TRBV28, with D uncertain. The CDR3 spans 17 residues. From germline, CDR1 is MDHEN and CDR2 SYDVKM. CDR3 DNA: TGTGCCAGCAGTGCAAAACAAATCCCGGTGCCTAATTCACCCCCCCACTTT. It translates to CASSAKQIPVPNSPPHF.

This clonotype was seen only once. The chain employs TRBV2 and TRBJ1-1; D is possibly TRBD1 (5 bases). V lost 5 bases to trimming and J lost 4 bases, with 11 bases between them. This CDR3 is 13 amino acids long. Germline loops: CDR1 SNHLY, CDR2 FYNNEI. For the CDR3, the DNA is TGTGCCAGCAGTACGGGGGTGGTCACTGAAGCTTTCTTT. Amino acid sequence: CASSTGVVTEAFF.

This clonotype was recorded many times. The genes are TRBV5-5 and TRBJ1-2, with D perhaps TRBD1 (6 bases). The CDR3 is 14 residues long. Deletions cut 3 bases from V and 3 bases from J, with 12 bases between. Germline V gene lookup returns CDR1 SGHKS and CDR2 YYEKEE (reference sequence). The CDR3 nucleotides are TGTGCCAGCAGCTCCCGGGACACTGACTATGGCTACACCTTC. Encoded protein: CASSSRDTDYGYTF.

This clonotype was detected a few times. The chain employs TRBV9 and TRBJ1-2, with 12 bases that match TRBD1. After removal of 4 bases from V and 1 base from J, the junction contained 5 bases not matched to a gene. The germline V gene has CDR1 SGDLS and CDR2 YYNGEE. The CDR3 is made up of 16 amino acids. DNA for the CDR3: TGTGCCAGCAGCCCCGGGACAGGGGGCTATAACTATGGCTACACCTTC. Residues: CASSPGTGGYNYGYTF.

Points on this clonotype: A read error may produce the germline difference seen at one junction end. V is TRBV3-1 and J is TRBJ2-3; D might be TRBD1 or TRBD2, each matching 5 bases. Germline values: CDR1 LGHDT, CDR2 YNNKEL (reference sequence). This CDR3 has 16 residues. In DNA, the CDR3 is TGTGCCAGCAGCCAGAGGGGCCTTACTCCCACAGATACGCGGTATTTT. Translated, it gives CASSQRGLTPTDTRYF.

This clonotype was observed a handful of times. This chain joins TRBV2 and TRBJ1-1; 7 bases line up with TRBD1. Trimming cost V 5 bases and J 7 bases; bases outside gene matches: 4. The CDR3 has 12 residues. Germline CDR1 SNHLY, CDR2 FYNNEI. The CDR3 protein is CASSKGAGEAFF. The DNA for the CDR3 is TGTGCCAGCAGTAAGGGGGCCGGTGAAGCTTTCTTT.

There are many counts of this clonotype. V usage is TRBV5-1 and J usage is TRBJ1-2, with 8 bases aligning to TRBD1. The V and J ends lost 5 bases and 2 bases, in that order; junction bases with no gene match: 11. The CDR3 length is 16 residues. CDR1 and CDR2 from the germline V gene are SGHRS and YFSETQ. CDR3 sequence: CASRPGQGLGNYGYTF. CDR3 bases: TGCGCCAGCAGGCCCGGACAGGGTTTAGGGAACTATGGCTACACCTTC.

This clonotype was observed at least ten times. The rearrangement joins TRBV20-1 to TRBJ1-5; TRBD1 agrees at 10 bases. This CDR3 is built from 18 residues. V lost 0 bases to trimming and J lost 0 bases; unmatched junction nucleotides: 8. Germline CDR1 is DFQATT and CDR2 is SNEGSKA (reference sequence). As DNA, the CDR3 is TGCAGTGCTAGAGATTGGGACAGGGGACCGATTAGCAATCAGCCCCAGCATTTT. It codes for CSARDWDRGPISNQPQHF.

This clonotype was picked up a small number of times. V gene TRBV20-1 combines with J gene TRBJ1-5; a possible D gene is TRBD1 (6 bases). CDR1 is DFQATT and CDR2 is SNEGSKA in the germline V gene (reference sequence). Trimming pared 6 bases from V and 0 bases from J, leaving 15 bases between. This CDR3 spans 15 amino acids. CDR3 nucleotides: TGCAGTGCCTTGGACAGTTGGAATAGCAATCAGCCCCAGCATTTT. Amino acid sequence: CSALDSWNSNQPQHF.